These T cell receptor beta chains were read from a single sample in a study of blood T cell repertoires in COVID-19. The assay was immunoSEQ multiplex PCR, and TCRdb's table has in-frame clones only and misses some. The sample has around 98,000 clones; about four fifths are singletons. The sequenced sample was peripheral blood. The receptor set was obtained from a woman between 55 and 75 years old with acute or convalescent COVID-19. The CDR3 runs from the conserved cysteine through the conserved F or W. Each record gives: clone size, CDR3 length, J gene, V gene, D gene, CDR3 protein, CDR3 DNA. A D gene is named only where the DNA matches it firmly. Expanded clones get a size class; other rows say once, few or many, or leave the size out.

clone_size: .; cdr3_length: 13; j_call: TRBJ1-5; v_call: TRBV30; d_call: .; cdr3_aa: CAWSSRADQPQHF; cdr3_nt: TGTGCCTGGAGTAGCCGAGCCGATCAGCCCCAGCATTTT
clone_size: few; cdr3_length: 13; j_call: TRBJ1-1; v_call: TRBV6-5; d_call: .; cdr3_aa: CAIGGSMNTEAFF; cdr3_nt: TGTGCCATAGGGGGTTCTATGAACACTGAAGCTTTCTTT
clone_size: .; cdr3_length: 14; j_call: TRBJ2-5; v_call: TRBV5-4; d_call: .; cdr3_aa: CASSETRTKETQYF; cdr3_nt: TGTGCCAGCAGCGAGACTAGGACGAAAGAGACCCAGTACTTC
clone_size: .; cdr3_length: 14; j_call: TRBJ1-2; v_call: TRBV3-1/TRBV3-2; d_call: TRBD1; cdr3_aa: CASSQVQGAYGYTF; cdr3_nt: TGTGCCAGCAGCCAAGTGCAGGGGGCCTATGGCTACACCTTC
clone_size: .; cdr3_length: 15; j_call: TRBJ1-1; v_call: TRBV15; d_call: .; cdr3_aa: CATSRDRSPLAEAFF; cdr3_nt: TGTGCCACCAGCAGAGATCGGTCCCCTTTGGCTGAAGCTTTCTTT
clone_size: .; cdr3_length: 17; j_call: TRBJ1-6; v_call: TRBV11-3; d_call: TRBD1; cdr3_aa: CASSLLTGGARNSPLHF; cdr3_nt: TGTGCCAGCAGCCTACTGACAGGGGGCGCGCGGAATTCACCCCTCCACTTT
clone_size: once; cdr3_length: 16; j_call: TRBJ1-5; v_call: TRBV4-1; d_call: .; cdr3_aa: CASSQEYGSANQPQHF; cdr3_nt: TGCGCCAGCAGCCAAGAGTATGGCAGTGCTAATCAGCCCCAGCATTTT
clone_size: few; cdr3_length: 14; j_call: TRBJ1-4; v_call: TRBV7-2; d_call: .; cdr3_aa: CASSLATGGEKLFF; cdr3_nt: TGTGCCAGCAGCTTAGCAACAGGAGGGGAAAAACTGTTTTTT
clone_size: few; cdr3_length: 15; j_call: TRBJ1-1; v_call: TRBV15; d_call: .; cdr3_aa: CATSRGGRTNTEAFF; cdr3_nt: TGTGCCACCAGCAGAGGAGGACGGACTAACACTGAAGCTTTCTTT
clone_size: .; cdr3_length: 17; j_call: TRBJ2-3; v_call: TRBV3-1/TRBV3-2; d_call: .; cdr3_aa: CASSHLRAPPRTDTQYF; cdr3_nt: TGTGCCAGCAGCCACCTGAGGGCACCACCCCGCACAGATACGCAGTATTTT
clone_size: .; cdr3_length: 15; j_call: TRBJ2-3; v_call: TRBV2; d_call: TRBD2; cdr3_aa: CASSERLAGTDTQYF; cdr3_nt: TGTGCCAGCAGTGAGAGACTAGCGGGCACAGATACGCAGTATTTT
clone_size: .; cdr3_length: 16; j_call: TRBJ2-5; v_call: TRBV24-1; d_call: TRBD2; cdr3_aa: CATSDPTGGPQETQYF; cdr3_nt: TGTGCCACCAGTGACCCGACGGGGGGGCCCCAGGAGACCCAGTACTTC
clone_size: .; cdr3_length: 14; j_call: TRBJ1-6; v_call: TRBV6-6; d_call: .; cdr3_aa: CASSPGQYNSPLHF; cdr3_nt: TGTGCCAGCAGTCCTGGACAGTATAATTCACCCCTCCACTTT
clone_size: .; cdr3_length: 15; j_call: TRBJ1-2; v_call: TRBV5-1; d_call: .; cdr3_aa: CASSLIRGSGYGYTF; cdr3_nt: TGCGCCAGCAGCTTGATCCGGGGATCCGGGTATGGCTACACCTTC
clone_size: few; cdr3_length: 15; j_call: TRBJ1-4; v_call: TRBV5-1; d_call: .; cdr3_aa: CASSSGLGLDEKLFF; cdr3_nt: TGCGCCAGCAGCTCAGGACTCGGTTTGGATGAAAAACTGTTTTTT
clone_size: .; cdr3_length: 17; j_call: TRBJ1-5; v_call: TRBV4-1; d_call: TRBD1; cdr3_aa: CASSQDLDTGGGQPQHF; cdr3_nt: TGCGCCAGCAGCCAAGATCTGGACACAGGGGGCGGTCAGCCCCAGCATTTT
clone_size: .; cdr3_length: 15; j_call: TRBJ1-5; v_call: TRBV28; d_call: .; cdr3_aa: CASSRQGYSNQPQHF; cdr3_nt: TGTGCCAGCAGTCGGCAGGGGTATAGCAATCAGCCCCAGCATTTT
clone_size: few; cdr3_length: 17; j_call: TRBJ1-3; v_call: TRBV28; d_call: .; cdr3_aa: CASTIPRRASSGNTIYF; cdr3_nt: TGTGCCAGCACCATTCCAAGGAGGGCAAGTTCTGGAAACACCATATATTTT
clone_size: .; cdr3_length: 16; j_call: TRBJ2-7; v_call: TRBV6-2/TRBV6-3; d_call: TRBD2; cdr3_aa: CASSYSSGLAGIEQYF; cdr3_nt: TGTGCCAGCAGTTACTCGTCGGGACTAGCGGGGATCGAGCAGTACTTC
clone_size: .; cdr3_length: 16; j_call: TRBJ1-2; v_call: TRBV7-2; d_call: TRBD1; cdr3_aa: CASRNPRGQPNYGYTF; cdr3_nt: TGTGCCAGCAGAAACCCGAGGGGACAGCCTAACTATGGCTACACCTTC
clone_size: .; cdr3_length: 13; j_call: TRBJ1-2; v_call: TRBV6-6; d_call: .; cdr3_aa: CASSSPQKGGYTF; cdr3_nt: TGTGCCAGCAGTTCCCCTCAGAAGGGGGGCTACACCTTC
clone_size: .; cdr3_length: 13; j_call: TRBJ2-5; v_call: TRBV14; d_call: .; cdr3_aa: CASSQGPRETQYF; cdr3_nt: TGTGCCAGCAGCCAAGGACCTAGGGAGACCCAGTACTTC
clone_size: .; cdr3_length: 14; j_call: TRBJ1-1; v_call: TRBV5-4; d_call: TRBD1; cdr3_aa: CASSRDRESTEAFF; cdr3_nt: TGTGCCAGCAGCCGGGACAGGGAGAGCACTGAAGCTTTCTTT
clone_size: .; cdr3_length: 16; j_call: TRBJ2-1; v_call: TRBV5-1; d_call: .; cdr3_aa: CASSPSAGGNYNEQFF; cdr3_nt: TGCGCCAGCAGCCCCTCCGCAGGGGGGAACTACAATGAGCAGTTCTTC
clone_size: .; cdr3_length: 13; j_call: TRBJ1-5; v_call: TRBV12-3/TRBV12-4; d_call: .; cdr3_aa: CASSLALLEPQHF; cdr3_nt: TGTGCCAGCAGTTTAGCGCTCCTAGAGCCCCAGCATTTT
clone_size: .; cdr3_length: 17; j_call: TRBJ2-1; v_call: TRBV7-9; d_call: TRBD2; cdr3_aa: CASSLASRGGIYNEQFF; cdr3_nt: TGTGCCAGCAGCTTAGCTTCTCGGGGGGGAATATACAATGAGCAGTTCTTC
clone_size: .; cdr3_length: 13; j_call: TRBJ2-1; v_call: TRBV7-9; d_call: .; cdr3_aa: CASSLNSGNEQFF; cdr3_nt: TGTGCCAGCAGCTTAAATAGCGGCAATGAGCAGTTCTTC
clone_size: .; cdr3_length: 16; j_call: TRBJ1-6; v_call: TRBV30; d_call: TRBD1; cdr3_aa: CAWSPGTGGLDSPLHF; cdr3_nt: TGTGCCTGGAGCCCCGGGACAGGGGGCTTGGATTCACCCCTCCACTTT
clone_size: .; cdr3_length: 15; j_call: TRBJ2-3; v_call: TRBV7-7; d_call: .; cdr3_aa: CASSRLGLSTDTQYF; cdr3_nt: TGTGCTAGCAGCCGCCTAGGACTCAGCACAGATACGCAGTATTTT
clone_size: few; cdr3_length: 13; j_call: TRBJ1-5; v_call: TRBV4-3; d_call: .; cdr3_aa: CASSASSNQPQHF; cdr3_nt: TGCGCCAGCAGCGCTAGTAGCAATCAGCCCCAGCATTTT
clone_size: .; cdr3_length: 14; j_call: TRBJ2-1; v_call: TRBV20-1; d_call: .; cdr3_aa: CSASLGGWYNEQFF; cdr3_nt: TGCAGTGCTAGTCTCGGGGGATGGTACAATGAGCAGTTCTTC
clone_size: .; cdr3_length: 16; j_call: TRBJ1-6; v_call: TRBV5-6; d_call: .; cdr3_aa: CASSPNGQTSGSPLHF; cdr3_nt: TGTGCCAGCAGCCCCAACGGACAAACGAGTGGTTCACCCCTCCACTTT
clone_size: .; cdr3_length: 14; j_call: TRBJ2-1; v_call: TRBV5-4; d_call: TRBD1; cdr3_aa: CASKGQGRTNEQFF; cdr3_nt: TGTGCCAGCAAGGGACAGGGGCGGACAAATGAGCAGTTCTTC
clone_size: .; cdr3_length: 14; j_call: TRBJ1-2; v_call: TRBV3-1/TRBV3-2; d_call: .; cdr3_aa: CASSPGTRTGGYTF; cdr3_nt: TGTGCCAGCAGCCCGGGGACTCGAACGGGAGGCTACACCTTC
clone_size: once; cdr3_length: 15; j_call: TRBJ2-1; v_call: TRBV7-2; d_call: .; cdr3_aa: CASRLVGGLVNEQFF; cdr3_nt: TGTGCCAGCAGACTTGTGGGGGGGCTGGTCAATGAGCAGTTCTTC
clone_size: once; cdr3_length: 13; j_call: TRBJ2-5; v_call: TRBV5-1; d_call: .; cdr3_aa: CASSLTSQETQYF; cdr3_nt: TGCGCCAGCAGCTTGACCAGCCAAGAGACCCAGTACTTC
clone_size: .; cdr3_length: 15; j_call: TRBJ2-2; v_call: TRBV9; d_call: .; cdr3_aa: CASSVAQRWAGELFF; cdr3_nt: TGTGCCAGCAGCGTAGCCCAGAGGTGGGCCGGGGAGCTGTTTTTT
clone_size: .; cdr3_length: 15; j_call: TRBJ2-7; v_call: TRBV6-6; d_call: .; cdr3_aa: CASTLGASPVGEQYF; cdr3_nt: TGTGCCAGCACCTTGGGAGCATCCCCCGTTGGAGAGCAGTACTTC
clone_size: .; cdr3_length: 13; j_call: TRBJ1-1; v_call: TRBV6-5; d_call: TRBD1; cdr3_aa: CASSRGPVAEAFF; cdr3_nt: TGTGCCAGCAGCAGGGGGCCGGTAGCTGAAGCTTTCTTT
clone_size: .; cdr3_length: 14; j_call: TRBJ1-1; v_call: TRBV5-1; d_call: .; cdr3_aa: CASSSQVGDTEAFF; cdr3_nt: TGCGCCAGCAGCTCACAGGTTGGAGACACTGAAGCTTTCTTT
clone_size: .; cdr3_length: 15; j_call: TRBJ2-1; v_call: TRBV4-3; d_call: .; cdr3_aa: CASSQDPSPRNEQFF; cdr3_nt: TGCGCCAGCAGCCAAGATCCAAGCCCACGGAATGAGCAGTTCTTC
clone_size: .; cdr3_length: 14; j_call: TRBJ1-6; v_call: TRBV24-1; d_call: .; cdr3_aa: CATRDNQLHSPLHF; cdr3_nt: TGTGCCACCAGGGACAATCAACTGCATTCACCCCTCCACTTT
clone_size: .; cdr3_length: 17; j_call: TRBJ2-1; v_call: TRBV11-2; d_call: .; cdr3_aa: CASSPDRSRQPYNEQFF; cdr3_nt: TGTGCCAGCAGCCCGGATCGATCTCGACAACCCTACAATGAGCAGTTCTTC
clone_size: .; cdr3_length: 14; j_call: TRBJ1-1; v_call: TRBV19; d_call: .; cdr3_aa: CASSLGDTNTEAFF; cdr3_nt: TGTGCCAGTAGTCTAGGGGACACTAACACTGAAGCTTTCTTT
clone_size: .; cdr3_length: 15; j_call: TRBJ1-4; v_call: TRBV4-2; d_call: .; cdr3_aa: CASSQVRGTNEKLFF; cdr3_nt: TGTGCCAGCAGCCAAGTGAGGGGGACTAATGAAAAACTGTTTTTT
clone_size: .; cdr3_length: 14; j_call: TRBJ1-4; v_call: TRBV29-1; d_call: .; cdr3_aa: CSVIPDTTNEKLFF; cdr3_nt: TGCAGCGTTATTCCGGACACTACTAATGAAAAACTGTTTTTT